This T cell receptor (beta chain) stems from a study of human T cells and chemical hapten exposure (dated by TCRdb to 2020 to 2023). With regard to the full study: For sensitization, 2% DPC in acetone was applied to an approximately 2 cm by approximately 2 cm area of upper inner arm skin. In alopecia patients, the study followed how the peripheral blood TCR repertoire changed in vivo over primary and secondary sensitization to diphenylcyclopropenone (DPC), a hapten. Blood for TCR sequencing was provided by twenty-nine alopecia patients at one to four time points (pre-sensitization, 2, 6 and 24 weeks). The libraries were sequenced as a pool, and the TCR yield per sample differed mostly because of small variations in library volumes within the pool. Patch testing was done on the upper back using Finn chambers containing 0.01% DPC, and results were scored after 6 days according to International Contact Dermatitis Research Group standards. Weekly therapeutic DPC doses were additionally applied to the scalp of patients throughout the roughly 25-week study period. The patient cohort, mostly female, included alopecia areata with under or over 50% scalp involvement, alopecia totalis and alopecia universalis. Blood was sampled from patients pre-sensitization (week 0) and at 2, 6 and about 24 weeks after DPC sensitization.

The sample holds a few counts of this clonotype. Its target antigen remains unknown. The input lacks base qualities; no much larger clone sits a single base away. From the cysteine through the phenylalanine, the CDR3 covers 13 amino acids. The CDR3 DNA has 39 bases and is translated from base 1. Reading the germline V gene gives CDR1 SNHLY and CDR2 FYNNEI. Between the V and J ends, shortened by 6 bases and 5 bases respectively, the junction contains 13 bases. Overall study results and their limits: Repeated subsampling changed both the strength of the expansion versus patch-test correlation and the threshold at which the correlation became significant. Patch test score was positively correlated with the number of PT1 expanded TCRs, with significance at thresholds 8, 16 and 32 but not at 4. DPC sensitization did not change the number of TCRs with a frequency above 1 in 1000, and there was no evidence of changes in global repertoire structure. Significantly more large CDR3 similarity clusters were formed by expanded TCRs than by pre-sensitization or healthy control sets, consistent with antigen-driven responses. All patients had alopecia, a presumed autoimmune disease, so their immune response might differ from that of healthy individuals.

This specimen's time point label, interpreted: pre-sensitization, week 0. The treatment or condition label here, explained by the study, means: therapeutic diphenylcyclopropenone sensitization with weekly scalp DPC. Blood at each patch-test visit was drawn before the patch test was applied. Eligible patients were aged 18 to 70, diagnosed with alopecia, deemed suitable for DPC therapy, and excluded if pregnant. Total RNA was extracted from unfractionated whole blood collected in Tempus Blood RNA tubes. The protocol used for the library was RACE. Sequencing used a NextSeq 500. During library preparation, unique molecular identifiers were attached to individual cDNA molecules so that TCRs could be counted quantitatively and reproducibly. From each blood RNA sample, both TCR alpha and TCR beta chains were sequenced. As for the authors' bioinformatics: The median number of TCRs per sample was around 96,000, ranging from about 20,000 to 700,000. The Decombinator software suite was used to annotate the V, J and CDR3 of the TCR reads. Every sample was subsampled to the same number of TCRs (28,000) for the PS versus PT1 abundance plots. TCRs were defined as expanded if absent before sensitization and observed at least eight times at the 2-week time point. Starting from the raw public reads, TCRdb applied fastp trimming at Q25, assembled clones with MiXCR and retained in-frame beta chains. CDR3 protein sequences are deduplicated, and each keeps its most common genes and DNA. The V and J calls were not made by the authors but by TCRdb's processing. A total of roughly 100,000 distinct CDR3 sequences appear in this sample, more than 10% of them only once. Of the sample, approximately 3.1% is held by the ten largest clones.

The receptor's source is a woman aged 55-75 years with alopecia areata. Some clones in this sample may be carry-over from other donors' samples. The sequence joins TRBV2 to TRBJ2-5; the D segment could be TRBD1, given 5 matching bases. The sample consisted of whole blood, taken in connection with sensitization to the hapten diphenylcyclopropenone (DPC). The CDR3 here reads CASRGPTLETQYF. The bases read TGTGCCAGCAGGGGGCCTACTTTGGAGACCCAGTACTTC.